Sequencing of this T cell receptor beta chain was carried out in a study of T cell changes during pregnancy in multiple sclerosis. Assay used: immunoSEQ multiplex PCR; TCRdb lists only in-frame clones, some missing. The sample lists over 55,000 clones, roughly nine tenths occurring once. This CDR3 region has 12 residues. V gave up 4 bases and J gave up 6 bases, with 8 bases separating them. From germline, CDR1 is PRHDT and CDR2 FYEKMQ (reference sequence). This clone was found once. This chain uses TRBV13 with TRBJ2-3; D ambiguous. Sample: peripheral blood, taken after pregnancy. The receptor comes from a female donor in good health, enrolled as a control in a pregnancy study. The CDR3 is CASSSDLDTQYF. The CDR3 nucleotides are TGTGCCAGCAGCTCCGACTTGGATACGCAGTATTTT.